This T cell receptor (beta chain) comes out of a study of T cells in Graves' hyperthyroidism and ophthalmopathy (dated by TCRdb to the late 2010s). For the wider study: Peripheral blood samples were taken at the time of initial diagnosis, prior to any treatment. A discovery cohort of about a hundred patients, roughly 45 with Graves' ophthalmopathy and under 60 with stable Graves' hyperthyroidism, was used to find distinguishing TCR V-J signatures. An independent validation cohort of about 19 hyperthyroidism patients and 17 patients who later progressed to ophthalmopathy tested prospective prediction of ophthalmopathy. The 100 discovery patients were divided at random into training and test sets in a 7:3 ratio. The study also compared thyroid tissue and blood T-cell repertoires from more than 5 Graves' hyperthyroidism patients. After sampling, hyperthyroidism patients received methimazole starting at 30 mg daily, and ophthalmopathy patients received high-dose intravenous methylprednisolone. The paper describes TCR Vbeta CDR3 sequencing of 120 to 150 peripheral blood samples, made up of 40 to 45 ophthalmopathy patients, around 78 hyperthyroidism patients and 17 progressor patients. Broad study findings and their caveats: In validation, the model predicted progression to ophthalmopathy a median of approximately 6.3 months before onset, with over 55% sensitivity and roughly 72% specificity. Blood samples also contained most of the expanded thyroid clonotypes (frequency above 0.001), which suggests that blood repertoires may reflect thyroid immune responses. Sample size was not statistically predetermined, and investigators were not blinded to group allocation. In cross-validation, a model built on a 13 V-J signature told ophthalmopathy apart from stable hyperthyroidism with roughly 87% sensitivity and around 81% specificity, and in testing the same model reached 80%/75%.

TCR beta CDR3 regions were amplified from RNA transcripts. A first-round RT-PCR of the TCR CDR3 used the HTBI primer set with the Qiagen OneStep RT-PCR kit. Libraries were constructed in a second round of multiplex PCR, after which size selection and purification were performed. Libraries were sequenced paired-end with 100 bp reads on an Illumina HiSeq2000. In the paper's pipeline: SOAPnuke was used to process the raw data, with reads discarded if the reads contained adapters or uncalled bases, had a mean Phred below 15, or lacked an exact constant-primer or identifier match. High-quality paired reads were merged with COPE v1.2.5, and unique nucleotide sequences were defined as clonotypes. Clonotypes were aligned to IMGT TRBV, TRBD and TRBJ reference segments using MiTCR v1.1. Analysis was restricted to V-J combinations with a frequency above 0.0001, which covered over 98% of repertoires. The TCS score was defined as F50 (clonal expansion) divided by E x V (chaos), with BLOSUM62-based TCRdist calculated between CDR3 peptides within each V-J. Welch's t-statistics and random forest reduced several hundred V-J features to 13, which were used in a naive Bayes classifier (R e1071). TCRdb reworked the public reads: Q25 trimming with fastp, MiXCR clone assembly, productive beta chains retained. Rows are unified per CDR3 protein, each entry keeping the most common DNA and genes. The V and J calls reflect TCRdb's pipeline rather than the authors' work. In this sample the table shows 450,000 to 550,000 distinct CDR3 sequences, less than 25% of which occur a single time. Roughly 10% of the sample is in the top ten clones.

Ophthalmopathy patients had moderately to severely active disease, Clinical Activity Score of at least 3, NOSPECS grade of at least 4, and duration under 3 months. Any patient with an uncontrolled infection, another autoimmune disease, pregnancy or lactation was excluded. Diagnoses were based on clinical symptoms, serum thyroxine and TRAb, thyroid ultrasound and orbital computed tomography. PBMCs were separated from 7.5 to 10 ml of fresh peripheral blood using Ficoll-Paque density gradient centrifugation. Total RNA was extracted with Trizol reagent, and quality was checked on an Agilent 2100 Bioanalyzer. V and J are truncated by 7 bases and 2 bases respectively, leaving an intervening sequence of 8 bases. For CDR1 and CDR2, the germline V gene lists MNHNS and SASEGT. From the cysteine up to the phenylalanine, the CDR3 has a length of 12 residues. The entry retains the CDR3 DNA only, 36 bases that are in frame from base 1.

This clonotype has ten or more counts. Its antigen is not yet known. No much larger clone is present one base from it, and per-base qualities are unavailable. The chain joins TRBV6-1 to TRBJ2-5; the D gene is perhaps TRBD1, on 6 matching bases. This clonotype originated in a woman in her twenties or thirties with Graves' ophthalmopathy. Sequencing input: blood. Read as DNA, the sequence is TGTGCCAGCACCGGACAGCAAGAGACCCAGTACTTC. This is translated as CASTGQQETQYF.